One sample yielded the 25 T cell receptor beta chains listed below, sequenced in a study of T cells in women clearing cervical HPV infection. The table came from immunoSEQ multiplex PCR; TCRdb's copy has only in-frame clones and leaves some out. The specimen's table records nearly 35,000 clones. Sequenced sample: blood buffy coat. These receptors were obtained from a woman between 18 and 70 years old with a cervical HPV16 infection that either progressed to CIN3+ or cleared (not recorded which).

As concerns this clone: The read ends 3 residues shy of where the CDR3 ends; the end is completed using the germline J gene. This chain uses TRBV18 with TRBJ1-1; 10 bases align to TRBD1. This CDR3 comprises 14 residues. Germline V gene lookup returns CDR1 KGHSH and CDR2 LQKENI. The CDR3 reads CASSTGDRGETAFF. The part of the CDR3 DNA that was read is TGTGCCAGCTCAACGGGGGACAGGGGAGAGACA.

About this clone: The read finishes 3 residues shy of the CDR3 end, and the germline J gene is used to complete it. This chain uses TRBV5-1 with TRBJ2-3; 8 positions match TRBD1. V shed 5 bases and J 2 bases; nucleotides not matched to a gene: 16. This CDR3 spans 18 amino acids. Per the germline V gene, CDR1 is SGHRS and CDR2 is YFSETQ. Partial CDR3 DNA: TGCGCCAGCAGATTCACCGGGACAGGCTTACGGCCCACAGATACG. This sequence encodes CASRFTGTGLRPTDT. The entire CDR3 protein is CASRFTGTGLRPTDTQYF.

For this clone: The missing CDR3 end, 3 residues past where the read stops, is filled in from the germline J gene. The chain has TRBV5-1 and TRBJ2-1; TRBD1 aligns across 11 bases. V shed 0 bases and J 5 bases; nucleotides not matched to a gene: 1. The germline V gene encodes CDR1 SGHRS and CDR2 YFSETQ. This CDR3 is built from 15 residues. CDR3 loop: CASSLGTGGNNEQFF. The covered CDR3 bases are TGCGCCAGCAGCTTGGGGACAGGGGGCAACAATGAG.

Regarding this clone: The CDR3 goes on 3 residues after the read ends, and that part is filled in from the germline J gene. The rearrangement uses TRBV29-1 and TRBJ2-7; 9 nucleotides match TRBD2. CDR1 and CDR2 (germline): SQVTM, ANQGSEA. With 5 bases clipped from V and 4 bases from J, the junction kept 3 bases outside the gene matches. The CDR3 contains 12 residues. The CDR3 DNA, read in part, is TGCAGCGTTTCTAGCGGGATTTACGAG. Protein sequence: CSVSSGIYE. The full CDR3 protein reads CSVSSGIYEQYF.

A remark on this clone: The CDR3 extends 3 residues past the end of the read, so its final part is completed from the germline J gene. The J gene is TRBJ2-2, the V gene TRBV20-1; 7 nucleotides agree with TRBD2. This CDR3 is 14 amino acids long. Germline CDR1 reads DFQATT; CDR2 reads SNEGSKA (reference sequence). The junction had 10 bases not matched to a gene; V was cut back by 6 bases and J by 6 bases. The CDR3 DNA, read in part, is TGCAGTGCCCCCCGGCGGGAGACGTCCGGGGAG. It translates to CSAPRRETSGE. The entire CDR3 is CSAPRRETSGELFF.

To note about this clone: The read ends 3 residues shy of where the CDR3 ends; the end is completed using the germline J gene. The chain links TRBV19 to TRBJ1-3, with D perhaps matching TRBD1 (5 bases). CDR3 size: 15 residues. The germline gives CDR1 LNHDA, CDR2 SQIVND (reference sequence). V dropped 2 bases and J dropped 4 bases, with 12 bases sitting between them. The sequenced part of the CDR3 DNA is TGTGCCAGTAGTATACAGGGATTGTCCGGAAACACC. Amino acids: CASSIQGLSGNT. The entire CDR3 is CASSIQGLSGNTIYF.

CDR3 in amino acids: CASSFGPETQYF. The sequenced CDR3 bases are TGTGCCAGCAGCTTCGGTCCAGAGACC. This sequence joins TRBV11-2 and TRBJ2-5; no firm D call. The CDR3 goes on 3 residues after the read ends, and that part is filled in from the germline J gene. The length of the CDR3 is 12 residues. Germline CDR1 SGHAT, CDR2 FQNNGV. Deletions cut 3 bases from V and 4 bases from J, with 6 bases between.

A note on this clone: The read gets to within 3 residues of the CDR3 end, and the germline J gene fills in the rest. The chain couples TRBV7-2 to TRBJ2-5; TRBD2 agrees at 9 bases. J gave up 5 bases and V 4 bases, and 5 bases lay outside the gene matches. The CDR3 runs to 14 residues. From germline, CDR1 is SGHTA and CDR2 FQGNSA. CDR3 region: CASSSSGAQETQYF. Incomplete CDR3 DNA: TGTGCCAGCAGCTCTAGCGGGGCTCAGGAGACC.

A note on this clone: The observed sequence ends 3 residues before the CDR3 terminus, with the missing tail filled in from the germline J gene. This chain connects TRBV13 to TRBJ2-1; either TRBD1 or TRBD2 may fit D (5 bases each). CDR1 is PRHDT and CDR2 is FYEKMQ in the germline V gene (reference sequence). With 2 bases removed from V and 4 bases from J, the gap between germline ends came to 12 bases. The CDR3 is made up of 15 amino acids. This CDR3 reads CASSLREGLYNEQFF. The sequenced part of the CDR3 DNA is TGTGCCAGCAGCTTAAGAGAGGGGCTTTACAATGAG.

Of note for this clone: The CDR3 end lies 3 residues beyond the end of the read and is filled in from the germline J gene. This chain links TRBV5-1 with TRBJ2-5, with 10 bases aligning to TRBD2. This CDR3 has 16 amino acids. Germline CDR1 and CDR2: SGHRS and YFSETQ. Trimming at V came to 0 bases and at J to 0 bases, leaving 2 bases not matched to a gene. This CDR3 reads CASSLEGLAYQETQYF. The CDR3 DNA, read in part, is TGCGCCAGCAGCTTGGAGGGACTAGCGTACCAAGAGACC.

Comment on this clone: From the germline J gene comes the end of the CDR3, since the read stops 3 residues before it. The chain couples TRBV10-1 to TRBJ2-3; D is undetermined. The CDR3 sequence is 13 residues long. The germline V gene encodes CDR1 WNHNN and CDR2 SYGVQD (reference sequence). CDR3 DNA (partial): TGCGCCAGCAGTCGTAACAGAGAGGAGACG. Its protein is CASSRNREET. The full CDR3 protein is CASSRNREETQYF.

With respect to this clone: The observed sequence ends 3 residues before the CDR3 terminus, with the missing tail filled in from the germline J gene. The chain employs TRBV5-4 and TRBJ2-3; D call uncertain. This CDR3 is 13 amino acids long. Germline assignment: CDR1 SGHNT and CDR2 YYREEE (reference sequence). V was cut by 4 bases and J by 0 bases, with 6 bases left in between. CDR3 region: CASSITSTDTQYF. The sequenced CDR3 bases are TGTGCCAGCAGCATTACTAGCACAGATACG. The whole variable domain, filled in from reference TRBV5-4 and TRBJ2-3, reads ETGVTQSPTHLIKTRGQQVTLRCSSQSGHNTVSWYQQALGQGPQFIFQYYREEENGRGNFPPRFSGLQFPNYSSELNVNALELDDSALYLCASSITSTDTQYFGPGTRLTVL.

As regards this clone: The junction departs from the called germline gene at one end, perhaps through a read error. The read ends 3 residues early relative to the CDR3; the germline J gene fills the gap. The chain links TRBV7-2 to TRBJ2-2; tentative D call: TRBD1 (6 bases). The CDR3 consists of 13 residues. CDR1 is SGHTA, CDR2 FQGNSA, per germline. The CDR3 here is CVSSLEGVSPLFF. Partial CDR3 DNA: TGTGTCAGCAGCTTAGAGGGGGTTTCACCG.

On this clone: The read ends 3 residues before the CDR3 terminus; that terminus is restored from the germline J gene. The gene calls are TRBV5-1 and TRBJ2-3; 8 nucleotides agree with TRBD2. J was trimmed by 4 bases and V by 5 bases; bases with no gene match: 6. The CDR3 spans 14 residues. Germline CDR1 reads SGHRS; CDR2 reads YFSETQ. The sequenced CDR3 bases are TGCGCCAGCAGTAAAACTAGCGGATCAGATACG. Encoded protein: CASSKTSGSDT. The complete CDR3 sequence is CASSKTSGSDTQYF.

To note about this clone: The read halts 3 residues ahead of the CDR3 end, with the missing end drawn from the germline J gene. This rearrangement joins TRBV28 to TRBJ2-5; TRBD1 matches at 9 bases. Germline lookup yields CDR1 MDHEN and CDR2 SYDVKM. This CDR3 is 14 amino acids long. The CDR3 spells CATSPGQGTDTQYF. The part of the CDR3 DNA that was read is TGTGCCACATCTCCGGGACAGGGCACAGATACC. Full variable domain (rest looked up from reference TRBV28 and TRBJ2-5): DVKVTQSSRYLVKRTGEKVFLECVQDMDHENMFWYRQDPGLGLRLIYFSYDVKMKEKGDIPEGYSVSREKKERFSLILESASTNQTSMYLCATSPGQGTDTQYFGPGTRLLVL.

Comment on this clone: With the read ending 3 residues before the CDR3 end, the germline J gene is used to fill in that end. The chain uses TRBV10-3 and TRBJ1-4; D perhaps matches TRBD1 (5 bases). The CDR3 consists of 15 residues. The V end lost 0 bases, the J end lost 8 bases, and 13 bases lay between the germline ends. CDR1 ENHRY and CDR2 SYGVKD come from the germline V gene. The CDR3 sequence: CAISESRDRGEKLFF. The CDR3 bases that were read are TGTGCCATCAGTGAGTCCAGGGACCGGGGGGAAAAA.

Regarding this clone: Read coverage stops 3 residues before the CDR3 terminus; the germline J gene supplies the remainder. The chain joins TRBV7-8 to TRBJ2-7; no reliable D call. The CDR3 has 12 amino acids. Germline CDR1 is SGHVS and CDR2 is FQNEAQ. Trimming took off 4 bases at V and 6 bases at J, with 10 bases between the two ends. Incomplete CDR3 DNA: TGTGCCAGCAGCTCAGGCCAACGCGAG. This codes for CASSSGQRE. The full CDR3 is CASSSGQREQYF.

About this clone itself: Sequencing ends 3 residues short of the CDR3 end; the germline J gene provides the rest. The chain combines TRBV29-1 with TRBJ2-2; TRBD2 aligns across 15 bases. Germline lookup yields CDR1 SQVTM and CDR2 ANQGSEA. V gave up 5 bases and J gave up 4 bases; unmatched junction bases: 5. CDR3 length: 16 residues. Here the CDR3 reads CSVRTSGGVSTGELFF. CDR3 bases read: TGCAGCGTTAGGACTAGCGGGGGGGTGAGCACCGGGGAG.

Details on this clone: Mismatch with germline at one junction end may stem from a read error. The read ends 3 residues shy of where the CDR3 ends; the end is completed using the germline J gene. The chain links TRBV4-2 to TRBJ2-5, with 10 bases fitting TRBD2. The germline V gene encodes CDR1 LGHNA and CDR2 YNFKEQ. The CDR3 extends over 16 amino acids. CDR3 residues: CASSQELAGNQETQYF. Incomplete CDR3 DNA: TGCGCCAGCAGCCAAGAACTAGCGGGGAACCAAGAGACC.

Concerning this clone itself: The read terminates 3 residues before the CDR3 end, so the remaining end is supplied by the germline J gene. The chain combines TRBV7-1 with TRBJ2-7; 11 bases fit TRBD2. TRBV7-1 counts as an open reading frame of uncertain function. V was clipped by 3 bases and J by 3 bases; unmatched bases: 19. This CDR3 region has 20 residues. CDR3 bases read: TGTGCCAGCAGCTCCCAACCCATAGCGGGAGGGCCCCGGACGAACTACGAG. Protein product: CASSSQPIAGGPRTNYE. From start to end, the CDR3 is CASSSQPIAGGPRTNYEQYF.

As regards this clone: Coverage ceases 3 residues before the CDR3 finishes, and the germline J gene fills in the end. V is TRBV12-3 or TRBV12-4 and J is TRBJ1-6; the D is unclear. Trimming took off 8 bases at V and 11 bases at J, with 16 bases between the two ends. The CDR3 is made up of 13 amino acids. The sequenced CDR3 bases are TGTGCCAGCTCAGGAGCCCAGGTAGCACCC. It codes for CASSGAQVAP. The CDR3 as a whole reads CASSGAQVAPLHF.

Worth noting for this clone: The read gets to within 3 residues of the CDR3 end, and the germline J gene fills in the rest. The V gene is TRBV20-1, the J gene TRBJ2-3, with 7 nucleotides matching TRBD2. J lost 3 bases, V lost 3 bases, and 3 bases had no gene match. The CDR3 is 13 residues long. CDR1 DFQATT and CDR2 SNEGSKA come from the germline V gene (reference sequence). The covered CDR3 bases are TGCAGTGCTAGGGGAGCGGGAACAGATACG. Protein: CSARGAGTDT. In full, the CDR3 is CSARGAGTDTQYF.

On this clone: The observed sequence ends 3 residues before the CDR3 terminus, with the missing tail filled in from the germline J gene. At the DNA level, this CDR3 is encoded by other sequences in the same sample as well. J is TRBJ1-3 and V is TRBV6-1, with 9 bases fitting TRBD1. The ends lost 3 bases at V and 9 bases at J; junction bases unmatched: 6. This CDR3 has 14 residues. Germline CDR1 reads MNHNS; CDR2 reads SASEGT. CDR3 bases read: TGTGCCAGCAGTGAGGGACAGGGTCTCGGCACC. Its protein product is CASSEGQGLGT. The entire CDR3 reads CASSEGQGLGTIYF.

With regard to this clone: Sequencing ends 3 residues short of the CDR3 end; the germline J gene provides the rest. This chain joins TRBV6-2 or TRBV6-3 and TRBJ2-3; perhaps TRBD2 as D (5 bases). The CDR3 sequence is 13 residues long. Germline values: CDR1 MNHEY, CDR2 SVGEGT. Trimming removed 1 base at V and 5 bases at J, with 7 bases between. The CDR3 is CASSYYGEDTQYF. The DNA read from the CDR3 is TGTGCCAGCAGTTACTACGGGGAAGATACG.

About this clone itself: Read coverage stops 3 residues before the CDR3 terminus; the germline J gene supplies the remainder. This chain joins TRBV20-1 and TRBJ2-3; the match to TRBD1 covers 7 bases. J was trimmed by 2 bases and V by 3 bases; bases with no gene match: 5. The CDR3 spans 14 residues. Germline CDR1 is DFQATT and CDR2 is SNEGSKA (reference sequence). The CDR3 sequence: CSASEQGNTDTQYF. The part of the CDR3 DNA that was read is TGCAGTGCTAGTGAACAGGGGAACACAGATACG.